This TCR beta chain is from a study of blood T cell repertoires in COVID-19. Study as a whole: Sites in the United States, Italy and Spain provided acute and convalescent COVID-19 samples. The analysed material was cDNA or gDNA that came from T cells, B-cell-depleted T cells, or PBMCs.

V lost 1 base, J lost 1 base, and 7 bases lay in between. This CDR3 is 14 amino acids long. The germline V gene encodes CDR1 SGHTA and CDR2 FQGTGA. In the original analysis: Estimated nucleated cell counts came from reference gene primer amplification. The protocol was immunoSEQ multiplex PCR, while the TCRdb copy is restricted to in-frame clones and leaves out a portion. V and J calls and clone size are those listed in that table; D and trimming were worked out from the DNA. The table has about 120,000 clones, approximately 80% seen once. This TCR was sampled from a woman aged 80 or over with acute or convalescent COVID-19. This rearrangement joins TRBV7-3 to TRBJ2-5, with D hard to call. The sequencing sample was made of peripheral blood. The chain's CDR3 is CASSLSPSQETQYF. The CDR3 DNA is TGTGCCAGCAGCTTAAGCCCTAGCCAAGAGACCCAGTACTTC.